The 2 T cell receptor beta chains below were found in one sample sequenced in a study of blood T cell repertoires in COVID-19. Sequencing used immunoSEQ multiplex PCR; TCRdb keeps in-frame clones, though not all of them. The table shows 150,000 to 200,000 clones, with more than 70% occurring only once. Sequencing used peripheral blood. The origin of the receptors is a woman younger than 45 with acute or convalescent COVID-19.

The rearrangement links TRBV6-1 to TRBJ2-5; D is uncertain. This CDR3 has 14 amino acids. V lost 3 bases and J 3 bases, leaving 11 bases between the germline ends. CDR1 MNHNS and CDR2 SASEGT come from the germline V gene. DNA of the CDR3: TGTGCCAGCAGTGAGGTTCCTAGAGAAGAGACCCAGTACTTC. Amino acid sequence: CASSEVPREETQYF.

The chain uses TRBV28 and TRBJ2-1; 8 bases line up with TRBD2. CDR1 and CDR2 from the germline V gene are MDHEN and SYDVKM. This CDR3 is 16 amino acids long. Germline trimming cut 7 bases from V and 0 bases from J; bases unmatched to any gene: 8. The CDR3 is CASIDSGASSYNEQFF. The CDR3 region has the DNA TGTGCCAGCATCGATAGCGGGGCCAGCTCCTACAATGAGCAGTTCTTC.